This note documents a single T cell receptor (beta chain) sequence. These data come from a study of T cell responses to AZD1222 COVID-19 vaccine. Generated by immunoSEQ multiplex PCR, the TCRdb table keeps only in-frame clones and is missing some. There are approximately 150,000 clones in the sample; roughly nine tenths occur only once, and 1.5% to 2% lies in the top ten. Per the germline V gene, CDR1 is SQVTM and CDR2 is ANQGSEA. The CDR3 loop spans 15 amino acids. V was trimmed by 4 bases and J by 6 bases, leaving 21 bases between them. The rearrangement joins TRBV29-1 to TRBJ1-1; tentative D call: TRBD1 (6 bases). The source material was peripheral blood, sampled on day 0 of AZD1222 vaccination. The TCR originated in an adult in good health. The CDR3: CSVAVGGGQLAEAFF. CDR3 nucleotide sequence: TGCAGCGTTGCAGTGGGGGGGGGCCAATTAGCTGAAGCTTTCTTT. Combining the CDR3 with reference TRBV29-1 and TRBJ1-1 gives the whole variable domain SAVISQKPSRDICQRGTSLTIQCQVDSQVTMMFWYRQQPGQSLTLIATANQGSEATYESGFVIDKFPISRPNLTFSTLTVSNMSPEDSSIYLCSVAVGGGQLAEAFFGQGTRLTVV.